This T cell receptor beta chain was sequenced in a study of blood T cell repertoires in COVID-19. Study-level background: Material from acute and convalescent COVID-19 was sourced from the United States, Italy and Spain.

This CDR3 contains 13 residues. Germline CDR1 LGHDT, CDR2 YNNKEL (reference sequence). V was pared by 4 bases and J by 11 bases, with 12 bases between. Profiled with immunoSEQ multiplex PCR; TCRdb holds only in-frame clones, not every one. Here the sample spans approximately 200,000 clones, around 87% being singletons. The sequence was obtained from a man between 60 and 75 years old who had recovered from COVID-19. Sequenced sample: peripheral blood. This sequence joins TRBV3-1 (or the pseudogene TRBV3-2) and TRBJ1-6, with no clear D. The CDR3: CASSLRFVAPLHF. The CDR3 DNA sequence: TGTGCCAGCAGCCTGAGATTTGTAGCACCCCTCCACTTT.